This TCR beta chain was found in a study of blood T cell repertoires in COVID-19 (dated by TCRdb to the early 2020s). About the investigation overall: Collaborator samples came from the United States, Italy and Spain and covered acute and convalescent phases of COVID-19. The prospective study material was composed of cDNA or gDNA derived from T cells, B-cell-depleted T cells, or PBMCs. Deeply sampled blood TCRbeta repertoires from subjects exposed to, actively infected with, or recovered from COVID-19 were included in the dataset. The repertoires were released in a freely available public database meant as a resource for research on the immune response to SARS-CoV-2. The samples were drawn from the first 160 participants of the ongoing ImmuneRACE study and from 950 to 1,500 subjects provided by 6 global collaborators. Sample metadata almost always included a de-identified subject ID, COVID-19 status, age in years and sex. Where available, HLA class I and class II types were taken from metadata supplied by the sample provider and were not determined by assay-based typing. Broad study findings and their caveats: How much clinical and demographic metadata was included differed by source and by participant, and the metadata was provided uncurated.

Counted from cysteine to phenylalanine, this CDR3 has 15 amino acids. The read is trimmed to its CDR3 DNA, 45 bases read in frame from base 1. V is trimmed back by 7 bases and J by 7 bases, and the junction contains 6 bases that no gene match accounts for. The germline V gene (reference sequence) yields LNHDA for CDR1 and SQIVND for CDR2. The immunoSEQ Assay, a bias-controlled multiplex PCR, was used to amplify TCRbeta CDR3 regions from genomic DNA. The paper's processing steps were these. Nucleated cell counts per sample were estimated from amplification of reference gene primers within the assay. To quantify the absolute abundance of each unique TCRbeta CDR3 rearrangement, sequence reads were collapsed and filtered. For each sample, productive Simpson clonality was calculated by taking the square root of Simpson's diversity index across productive rearrangements. TCRdb limited this immuneACCESS table to in-frame rearrangements with V and J called. A share of clones is missing; checked studies link under half to unresolved V genes, and the rest is unexplained. That table furnishes V, J and clone size, whereas the DNA furnished D and trimming. For this sample there are about 180,000 clones; approximately 85% appear just once. The ten largest make up roughly 9.1% of the sample.

In the prospective study, participants were about 18 to 100 years old, resided in fewer than 25 geographic areas of the United States, and were enrolled through a virtual design. Cohort assignment in the prospective study relied on participant-reported clinical history from a screening survey and a study questionnaire. Recovered participants in ImmuneRACE Cohort 3 were defined by two consecutive negative NP/OP PCR tests, clearance by a healthcare professional, or resolution of symptoms. Mobile phlebotomists in the prospective study collected whole blood, serum and a nasopharyngeal or oropharyngeal swab from every participant. Prospective study participants could optionally give additional blood draws and questionnaires over an approximately 2-month period. Blood samples from the prospective study were shipped frozen or at room temperature prior to DNA extraction. Concerning this clone: The antigen this receptor binds is unknown. No base quality values were provided; no much bigger clone lies one nucleotide off.

Sequenced material: PBMCs or T cells enriched from blood (not recorded which). The sequence was collected from a woman in her twenties or thirties who had recovered from COVID-19. The chain is encoded by TRBV19 joined to TRBJ2-4, with 14 bases in between that match TRBD2. The CDR3 reads CASTTGLAGVNIQYF. The nucleotides read TGTGCCAGTACCACGGGACTAGCGGGAGTCAACATTCAGTACTTC. Outside the CDR3, residues come from the reference TRBV19 and TRBJ2-4 proteins, so the full variable domain is: DGGITQSPKYLFRKEGQNVTLSCEQNLNHDAMYWYRQDPGQGLRLIYYSQIVNDFQKGDIAEGYSVSREKKESFPLTVTSAQKNPTAFYLCASTTGLAGVNIQYFGAGTRLSVL.